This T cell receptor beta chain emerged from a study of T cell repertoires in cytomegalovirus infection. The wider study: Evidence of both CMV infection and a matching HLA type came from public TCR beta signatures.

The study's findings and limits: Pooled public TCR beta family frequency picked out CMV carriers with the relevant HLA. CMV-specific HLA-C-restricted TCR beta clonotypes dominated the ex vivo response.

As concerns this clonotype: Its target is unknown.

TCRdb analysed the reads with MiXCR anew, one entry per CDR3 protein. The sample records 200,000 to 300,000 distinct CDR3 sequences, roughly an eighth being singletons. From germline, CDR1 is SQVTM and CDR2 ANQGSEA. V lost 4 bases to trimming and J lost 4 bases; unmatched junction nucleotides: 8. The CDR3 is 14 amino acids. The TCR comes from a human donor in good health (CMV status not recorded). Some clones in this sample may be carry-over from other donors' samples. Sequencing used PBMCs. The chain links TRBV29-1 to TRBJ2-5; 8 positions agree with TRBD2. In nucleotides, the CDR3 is TGCAGCGTTGCTAAAGCGGGAGTGGTAGAGACCCAGTACTTC. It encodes CSVAKAGVVETQYF. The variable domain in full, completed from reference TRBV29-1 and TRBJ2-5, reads SAVISQKPSRDICQRGTSLTIQCQVDSQVTMMFWYRQQPGQSLTLIATANQGSEATYESGFVIDKFPISRPNLTFSTLTVSNMSPEDSSIYLCSVAKAGVVETQYFGPGTRLLVL.